These T cell receptor beta chains were read from a single sample in a study of T cells after posttransplantation cyclophosphamide. TCRdb keeps only in-frame clones here, not all; method: immunoSEQ multiplex PCR. In total the sample includes about 39,000 clones, none of them seen once. The sequencing input was PBMCs. These receptors originate from a woman in her 50s in good health and a related stem cell transplant donor. CDR3s include the opening cysteine and the closing phenylalanine or tryptophan. D genes are given only for firm matches. The size field is filled for only some rows; it gives once, few, many or a size class.

j_call,d_call,v_call,clone_size,cdr3_nt,cdr3_aa
TRBJ2-7,TRBD1,TRBV6-6,few,TGTGCCAGCAGTTACTTTTCCTCCGACAGGGACGAGCAGTACTTC,CASSYFSSDRDEQYF
TRBJ2-7,-,TRBV28,many,TGTGCCAGCAGTTCAACAGGGTTCTCCTACGAGCAGTACTTC,CASSSTGFSYEQYF
TRBJ1-2,-,TRBV14,many,TGTGCCAGCAGCCAAGAAATAAACTATGGCTACACCTTC,CASSQEINYGYTF
TRBJ1-2,-,TRBV2,many,TGTGCCAGCAGTCCGGACAGATCAATGGGTGGCTACACCTTC,CASSPDRSMGGYTF
TRBJ1-3,-,TRBV27,many,TGTGCCAGCAGCCGTACCTTTGAAAGCAACACCATATATTTT,CASSRTFESNTIYF
TRBJ1-4,-,TRBV28,many,TGTGCCAGCAGTTTTGTGGCTGCGGGCATGGAAAAACTGTTTTTT,CASSFVAAGMEKLFF
TRBJ2-7,-,TRBV30,many,TGTGCCTGGAGTGTAGCGGGCTACGAGCAGTACTTC,CAWSVAGYEQYF
TRBJ2-2,-,TRBV11-2,many,TGTGCCAGCACCCCAAGCCGGGTAGGGGGTGGTTCCGGGGAGCTGTTTTTT,CASTPSRVGGGSGELFF
TRBJ2-1,TRBD2,TRBV27,-,TGTGCCAGCAGTTCATTAGCGGGGGGGCGGGATGAGCAGTTCTTC,CASSSLAGGRDEQFF
TRBJ1-6,TRBD1,TRBV7-9,many,TGTGCCAGCAGTCCCACGATAAGCACAGGGGGCGATTCACCCCTCCACTTT,CASSPTISTGGDSPLHF
TRBJ1-2,-,TRBV6-1,many,TGTGCCAGCAGTGAAGACAGCTATGGCTACACCTTC,CASSEDSYGYTF
TRBJ2-3,TRBD1,TRBV4-1,many,TGCGCCAGCACCCTGGACAGGGGGCTTATCACAGATACGCAGTATTTT,CASTLDRGLITDTQYF
TRBJ1-5,TRBD1,TRBV18,few,TGTGCCAGCTCCCGCGTCCCGGGACAGGGGGGGAGCAATCAGCCCCAGCATTTT,CASSRVPGQGGSNQPQHF
TRBJ1-2,TRBD1,TRBV11-2,many,TGTGCCAGCAGCTTGGGGACAGGGAAGGACTACGGCTACACCTTC,CASSLGTGKDYGYTF
TRBJ1-1,TRBD1,TRBV6-5,-,TGTGCCAGCAGTGAGCGACAGGGTATGGAGGCTTTCTTT,CASSERQGMEAFF
TRBJ2-2,TRBD2,TRBV4-3,few,TGCGCCAGCAGCCAAGAAGGACTAGCTATAAGGGAGCTGTTTTTT,CASSQEGLAIRELFF
TRBJ1-6,-,TRBV5-1,many,TGCGCCAGCAGCCTCGGAGACGCGCCCCTCCACTTT,CASSLGDAPLHF
TRBJ2-7,TRBD1,TRBV7-6,many,TGTGCCAGCAGCCCCGGGACAGTAGGTCAGCAGTACTTC,CASSPGTVGQQYF
TRBJ2-5,TRBD2,TRBV9,few,TGTGCCAGCAGCGTAGGTCTCGAGCGGGGGGTCCTCCAAGAGACCCAGTACTTC,CASSVGLERGVLQETQYF
TRBJ2-3,-,TRBV4-1,many,TGCGCCAGCAGCCAAGTAACTAGGTCACCAACCAAAGCATCAGATACGCAGTATTTT,CASSQVTRSPTKASDTQYF
TRBJ1-5,-,TRBV28,many,TGTGCCAGCAGTAAGGGTGAGGACAGTCAGCCCCAGCATTTT,CASSKGEDSQPQHF
TRBJ1-5,-,TRBV28,few,TGTGCCAGCAGCCGCGGCTTGAATCAGCCCCAGCATTTT,CASSRGLNQPQHF
TRBJ2-1,TRBD2,TRBV10-1,many,TGCGCCAGCAGTGAGAGCGGGGGGGGACGAAATGAGCAGTTCTTC,CASSESGGGRNEQFF
TRBJ1-1,TRBD1,TRBV18,many,TGTGCCAGCTCACTCATAGCGGTGGGGGGACAGGGAGGCACTGAAGCTTTCTTT,CASSLIAVGGQGGTEAFF
TRBJ1-2,-,TRBV10-3,many,TGTGCCATCAGCACAGGGCCTCCTAACTATGGCTACACCTTC,CAISTGPPNYGYTF
TRBJ1-1,-,TRBV6-1,many,TGTGCCAGCAGTGAAAAGGGGCAGGCTCAAACTGAAGCTTTCTTT,CASSEKGQAQTEAFF
TRBJ1-2,-,TRBV7-6,many,TGTGCCAGCCCCATTAGCGGACGGACAACTAACTATGGCTACACCTTC,CASPISGRTTNYGYTF
TRBJ1-1,TRBD1,TRBV28,many,TGTGCCAGCTCCACCGGGACAGAACTTTTTGAAGCTTTCTTT,CASSTGTELFEAFF
TRBJ2-7,TRBD1,TRBV5-8,few,TGTGCCTCTCTGAACAGGGGCTTTACCTACGAGCAGTACTTC,CASLNRGFTYEQYF
TRBJ2-2,-,TRBV14,many,TGTGCCAGCAGCCATCGGAGAGCGAACACCGGGGAGCTGTTTTTT,CASSHRRANTGELFF
TRBJ2-3,-,TRBV5-8,many,TGTGCCAGCAGTGTCAGGGTGGATACGCAGTATTTT,CASSVRVDTQYF
TRBJ1-2,TRBD1,TRBV4-2,many,TGTGCCAGCAGCCAAACAGGGGGCTCTGGCTACACCTTC,CASSQTGGSGYTF
TRBJ1-4,TRBD1,TRBV6-4,-,TGTGCCAGCACCCTACAGGGGGCAACTAATGAAAAACTGTTTTTT,CASTLQGATNEKLFF
TRBJ2-7,TRBD1,TRBV2,many,TGTGCCAGCAGTACGGAGGGACAGGGTTACGAGCAGTACTTC,CASSTEGQGYEQYF
TRBJ1-1,-,TRBV12-5,many,TGTGCTAGTGTATGGAGGGAGGTAAACACTGAAGCTTTCTTT,CASVWREVNTEAFF
TRBJ2-1,TRBD2,TRBV2,many,TGTGCCAGCAGGGGCAGAGCGGGGGACTCCTACAATGAGCAGTTCTTC,CASRGRAGDSYNEQFF
TRBJ1-2,-,TRBV19,many,TGTGCCAGTACCGACCCGGGGGACCGCTATGGCTACACCTTC,CASTDPGDRYGYTF
TRBJ1-1,-,TRBV9,many,TGTGCCAGCAGCGTAGGCAGGGCGAACACTGAAGCTTTCTTT,CASSVGRANTEAFF
TRBJ1-6,-,TRBV27,many,TGTGCCAGCAGTTTTACGGGGAGTCGGTCACCCCTCCACTTT,CASSFTGSRSPLHF
TRBJ1-5,TRBD1,TRBV6-1,many,TGTGCCAGCAGTGAACGGCAGGGGGTTCTTAATCAGCCCCAGCATTTT,CASSERQGVLNQPQHF
TRBJ2-7,-,TRBV7-9,many,TGTGCCAGCAGCTTAGACATGATCGGCAGGGCAAAGCAGTACTTC,CASSLDMIGRAKQYF
TRBJ2-1,TRBD2,TRBV5-4,many,TGTGCCAGCAGCTTGGGGCTAGCGGGGGGTCATGAGCAGTTCTTC,CASSLGLAGGHEQFF
TRBJ2-7,-,TRBV28,many,TGTGCCAGCAGTTTTCGCGTCGCGGGGGAGCAGTACTTC,CASSFRVAGEQYF
TRBJ1-2,-,TRBV5-1,many,TGCGCCAGCAGCTTGGCCTATCGGGAGACGAGATACACCTTC,CASSLAYRETRYTF
TRBJ1-2,-,TRBV27,few,TGTGCCAGCAAATTAACGGTAGCTGGTGGCTACACCTTC,CASKLTVAGGYTF
TRBJ2-6,-,TRBV28,many,TGTGCCAGCAGTTTCGCTCGCGGGCCCCCGAGTTACTCTGGGGCCAACGTCCTGACTTTC,CASSFARGPPSYSGANVLTF
TRBJ2-3,TRBD1,TRBV7-3,-,TGTGCCAGCAGCTTAACAGCAGGGGGCCGTACAGATACGCAGTATTTT,CASSLTAGGRTDTQYF
TRBJ2-4,TRBD2,TRBV5-1,many,TGCGCCAGCAGCACAGGCGTTAATCTAGCGGGGGCTCTAGCCAAAAACATTCAGTACTTC,CASSTGVNLAGALAKNIQYF
TRBJ1-5,-,TRBV27,many,TGTGCCACCTCCCGCTGGGGCACGGTTGATTTTAGCAATCAGCCCCAGCATTTT,CATSRWGTVDFSNQPQHF
TRBJ1-2,TRBD1,TRBV19,many,TGTGCCAGTAGTCAGACAGGGGATGGCTACACCTTC,CASSQTGDGYTF
TRBJ1-1,TRBD1,TRBV7-3,many,TGTGCCAGCAGCCGGGACAGGAACACTGAAGCTTTCTTT,CASSRDRNTEAFF
TRBJ2-5,TRBD2,TRBV19,many,TGTGCCAGTAGTATTCGGAGCGGGGGGGTCCTGGAGACCCAGTACTTC,CASSIRSGGVLETQYF
TRBJ1-2,-,TRBV9,many,TGTGCCAGCAGCGTAGTGCACAGAACGGAAGGCTACACCTTC,CASSVVHRTEGYTF
TRBJ2-7,-,TRBV7-9,-,TGTGCCAGCGGGTCCTTAGCCTACGAGCAGTACTTC,CASGSLAYEQYF
TRBJ2-5,-,TRBV30,many,TGTGCCTGGAGTGTCTGGAGGGGCCAAGAGACCCAGTACTTC,CAWSVWRGQETQYF